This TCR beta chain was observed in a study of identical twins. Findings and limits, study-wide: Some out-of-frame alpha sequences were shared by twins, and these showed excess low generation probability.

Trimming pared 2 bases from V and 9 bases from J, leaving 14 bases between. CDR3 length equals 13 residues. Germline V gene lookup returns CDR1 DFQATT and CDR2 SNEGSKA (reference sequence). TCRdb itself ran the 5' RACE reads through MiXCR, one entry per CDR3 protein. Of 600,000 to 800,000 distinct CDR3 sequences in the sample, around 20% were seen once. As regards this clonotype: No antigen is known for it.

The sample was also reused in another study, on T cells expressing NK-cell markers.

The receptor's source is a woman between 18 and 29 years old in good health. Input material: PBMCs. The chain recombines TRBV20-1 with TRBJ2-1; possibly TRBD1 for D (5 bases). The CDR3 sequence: CSARWGSHGEQFF. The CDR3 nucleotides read TGCAGTGCTAGATGGGGCTCTCATGGTGAGCAGTTCTTC.